One sample yielded the 9 T cell receptor beta chains listed below, sequenced in a study of shared clonotypes between healthy human individuals. Cells designated naive CD8 were CD45RO-negative and were positively selected for CCR7, with terminally differentiated effector memory CD45RA+ cells excluded. Clones were read by immunoSEQ multiplex PCR, and TCRdb kept only the in-frame ones, dropping some. The profile covers under 700,000 clones, with approximately 95% appearing a single time and about 0.11% taken by the ten largest. Sequencing was done on a sample of naive CD8+ T cells sorted from blood. All receptors come from a woman aged 25 to 39 in good health.

The genes are TRBV5-4 and TRBJ2-7; perhaps TRBD2 as D (6 bases). V lost 2 bases, J lost 5 bases, and 11 bases lay in between. Per germline, CDR1 SGHNT and CDR2 YYREEE (reference sequence). This CDR3 has 13 amino acids. The CDR3 loop is CASSFGPGDEQYF. The DNA of the CDR3 is TGTGCCAGCAGCTTTGGGCCGGGGGACGAGCAGTACTTC.

The V gene is TRBV30, the J gene TRBJ2-1; D may match TRBD1 or TRBD2 (6 bases each). The germline V gene encodes CDR1 GTSNPN and CDR2 SVGIG (reference sequence). The CDR3 is 12 amino acids. Trimming took 0 bases from V and 8 from J, leaving 8 bases between them. The CDR3 loop is CAWSVGGDEQFF. The CDR3 DNA reads as TGTGCCTGGAGTGTGGGGGGCGATGAGCAGTTCTTC.

This sequence joins TRBV9 and TRBJ1-2, with D tentatively TRBD1 (6 bases). This CDR3 has 15 residues. The germline CDR1 and CDR2 sequences are SGDLS and YYNGEE. V lost 7 bases, J lost 0 bases, and 16 bases lay in between. The CDR3 DNA follows: TGTGCCAGCTCAGGGGTGGGCTTCGCTAACTATGGCTACACCTTC. It yields the protein CASSGVGFANYGYTF. Drawing the rest from reference TRBV9 and TRBJ1-2, the complete variable domain is DSGVTQTPKHLITATGQRVTLRCSPRSGDLSVYWYQQSLDQGLQFLIQYYNGEERAKGNILERFSAQQFPDLHSELNLSSLELGDSALYFCASSGVGFANYGYTFGSGTRLTVV.

The chain combines TRBV27 with TRBJ2-7, with 7 bases fitting TRBD2. The CDR3 totals 13 residues. Per the germline V gene, CDR1 is MNHEY and CDR2 is SMNVEV (reference sequence). V was pared by 7 bases and J by 3 bases, with 6 bases of the junction left unmatched. The CDR3 nucleotides are TGTGCCAGCACCGGGACGGGGGGCTACGAGCAGTACTTC. This encodes CASTGTGGYEQYF.

This chain uses TRBV30 with TRBJ1-5; unclear D gene. The CDR3 length is 12 residues. V was clipped by 5 bases and J by 7 bases, with 12 bases between them. Germline V lookup: CDR1 GTSNPN, CDR2 SVGIG (reference sequence). CDR3 sequence: CAWATEGQPQHF. The CDR3 nucleotides read TGTGCCTGGGCTACTGAGGGCCAGCCCCAGCATTTT.

The V gene is TRBV27, the J gene TRBJ2-7, with no clear D. Between the trimmed V and J ends, which lost 6 bases and 6 bases, there was a span of 12 bases. CDR1 and CDR2 (germline): MNHEY, SMNVEV (reference sequence). There are 12 residues in the CDR3. The CDR3 sequence: CASRTSYGEQYF. As DNA, the CDR3 is TGTGCCAGCAGGACATCGTATGGCGAGCAGTACTTC.

Comments on this clone: The same CDR3 also results from other DNA sequences found in this sample. This chain links TRBV27 with TRBJ2-7; the D gene could be TRBD1 or TRBD2 (5 bases each). The CDR3 is 13 amino acids. Trimming took 3 bases from V and 1 from J, leaving 7 bases between them. Germline V CDR1 and CDR2: MNHEY, SMNVEV (reference sequence). For the CDR3, the DNA is TGTGCCAGCAGTTTGGGACGTTCCTACGAGCAGTACTTC. It translates to CASSLGRSYEQYF.

The rearrangement joins TRBV27 to TRBJ2-1, with D unresolved. This CDR3 has 14 residues. Germline values: CDR1 MNHEY, CDR2 SMNVEV (reference sequence). Trimming left V 5 bases short and J 0 bases short, with 8 bases between. The CDR3 DNA sequence: TGTGCCAGCAGTGAGCGAAGCTCCTACAATGAGCAGTTCTTC. Encoded protein: CASSERSSYNEQFF.

The V and J genes are TRBV27 and TRBJ2-7; D possibly corresponds to TRBD2 (5 bases). V was clipped by 7 bases and J by 2 bases, with 12 bases between them. The CDR3 has 13 amino acids. The germline V gene has CDR1 MNHEY and CDR2 SMNVEV (reference sequence). The CDR3 is CASIGENPYEQYF. The CDR3 DNA reads as TGTGCCAGCATCGGGGAAAATCCCTACGAGCAGTACTTC.